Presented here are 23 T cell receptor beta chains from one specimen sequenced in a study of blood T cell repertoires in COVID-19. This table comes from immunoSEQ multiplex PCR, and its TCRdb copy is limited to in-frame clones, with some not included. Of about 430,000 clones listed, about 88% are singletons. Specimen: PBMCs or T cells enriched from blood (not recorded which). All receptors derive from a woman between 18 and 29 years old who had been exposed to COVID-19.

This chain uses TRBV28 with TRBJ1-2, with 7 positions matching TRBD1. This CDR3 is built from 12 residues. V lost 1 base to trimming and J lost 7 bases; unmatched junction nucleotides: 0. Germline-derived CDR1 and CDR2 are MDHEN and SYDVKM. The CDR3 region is CASSLSGGGYTF. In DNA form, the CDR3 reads TGTGCCAGCAGTTTATCAGGGGGTGGCTACACCTTC.

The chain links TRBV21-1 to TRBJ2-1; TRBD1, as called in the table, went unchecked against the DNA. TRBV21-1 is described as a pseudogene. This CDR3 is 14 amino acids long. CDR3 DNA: TGTGCCAACCTCGACAGTAGCTCCTACAATGAGCAGTTCTTC. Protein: CANLDSSSYNEQFF.

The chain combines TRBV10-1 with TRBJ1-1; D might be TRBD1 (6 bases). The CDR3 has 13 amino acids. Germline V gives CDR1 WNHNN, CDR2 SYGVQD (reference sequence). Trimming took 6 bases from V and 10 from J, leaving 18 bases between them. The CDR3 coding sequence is TGCGCCAGCAGGCTGGGGGCAGGCGGGGGAGCTTTCTTT. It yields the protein CASRLGAGGGAFF.

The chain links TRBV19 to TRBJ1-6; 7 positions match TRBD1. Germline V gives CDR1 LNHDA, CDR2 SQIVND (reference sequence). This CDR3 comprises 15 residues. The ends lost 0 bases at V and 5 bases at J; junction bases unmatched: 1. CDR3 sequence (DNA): TGTGCCAGTAGTATAGAGGACAGGAATAATTCACCCCTCCACTTT. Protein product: CASSIEDRNNSPLHF.

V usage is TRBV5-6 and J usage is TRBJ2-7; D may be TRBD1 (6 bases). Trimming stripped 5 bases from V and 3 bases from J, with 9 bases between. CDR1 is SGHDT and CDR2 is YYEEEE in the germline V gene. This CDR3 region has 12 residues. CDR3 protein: CASSSGDYEQYF. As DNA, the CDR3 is TGTGCCAGCAGTTCAGGGGACTACGAGCAGTACTTC.

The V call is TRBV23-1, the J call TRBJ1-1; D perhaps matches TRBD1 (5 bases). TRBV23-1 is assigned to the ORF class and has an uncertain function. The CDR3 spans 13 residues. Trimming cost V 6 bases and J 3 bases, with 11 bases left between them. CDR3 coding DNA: TGCGCCAGCAGACCCCAGGGTCACACTGAAGCTTTCTTT. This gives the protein CASRPQGHTEAFF.

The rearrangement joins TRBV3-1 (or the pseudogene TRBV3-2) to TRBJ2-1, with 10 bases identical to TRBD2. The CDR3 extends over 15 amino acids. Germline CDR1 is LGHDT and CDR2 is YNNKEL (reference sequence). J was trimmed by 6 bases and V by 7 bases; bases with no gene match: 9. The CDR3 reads CASNKIAGGLNEQFF. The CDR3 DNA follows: TGTGCCAGCAACAAAATAGCGGGGGGACTCAATGAGCAGTTCTTC.

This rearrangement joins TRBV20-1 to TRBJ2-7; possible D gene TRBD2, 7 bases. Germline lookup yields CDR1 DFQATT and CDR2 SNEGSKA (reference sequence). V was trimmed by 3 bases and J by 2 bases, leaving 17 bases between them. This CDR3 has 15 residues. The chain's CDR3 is CSASEGGGLAYEQYF. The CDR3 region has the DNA TGCAGTGCTAGTGAGGGGGGGGGCCTGGCCTACGAGCAGTACTTC.

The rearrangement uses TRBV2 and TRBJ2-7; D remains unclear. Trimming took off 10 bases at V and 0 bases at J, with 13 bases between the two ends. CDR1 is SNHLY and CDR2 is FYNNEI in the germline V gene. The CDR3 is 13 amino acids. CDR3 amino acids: CATANGYSYEQYF. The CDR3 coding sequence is TGTGCCACAGCGAACGGCTACTCCTACGAGCAGTACTTC.

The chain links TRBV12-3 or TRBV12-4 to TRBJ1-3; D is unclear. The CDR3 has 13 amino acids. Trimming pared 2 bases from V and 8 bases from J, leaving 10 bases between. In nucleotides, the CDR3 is TGTGCCAGCAGTTTAATGGAGCGGGACACCATATATTTT. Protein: CASSLMERDTIYF.

The CDR3 region is CASSQELSAHNEQFF. The CDR3 region has the DNA TGTGCCAGCAGCCAAGAGCTTAGCGCCCACAATGAGCAGTTCTTC. V is TRBV14 and J is TRBJ2-1; perhaps TRBD2 as D (5 bases). Germline lookup yields CDR1 SGHDN and CDR2 FVKESK. The CDR3 is 15 amino acids. Trimming took off 0 bases at V and 5 bases at J, with 11 bases between the two ends. The full variable domain, in which reference TRBV14 and TRBJ2-1 provide the parts outside the CDR3, is EAGVTQFPSHSVIEKGQTVTLRCDPISGHDNLYWYRRVMGKEIKFLLHFVKESKQDESGMPNNRFLAERTGGTYSTLKVQPAELEDSGVYFCASSQELSAHNEQFFGPGTRLTVL.

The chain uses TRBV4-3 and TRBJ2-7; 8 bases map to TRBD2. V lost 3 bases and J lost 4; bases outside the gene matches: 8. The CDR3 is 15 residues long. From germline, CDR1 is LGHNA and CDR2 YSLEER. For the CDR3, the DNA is TGCGCCAGCAGCCATTCCACCGGGACTAGGTACGAGCAGTACTTC. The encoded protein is CASSHSTGTRYEQYF.

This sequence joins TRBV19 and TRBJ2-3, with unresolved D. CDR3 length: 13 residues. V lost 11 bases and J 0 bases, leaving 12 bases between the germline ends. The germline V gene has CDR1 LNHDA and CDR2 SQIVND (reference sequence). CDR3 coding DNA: TGTGCCGAGCACAGAGCTAGCACAGATACGCAGTATTTT. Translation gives CAEHRASTDTQYF. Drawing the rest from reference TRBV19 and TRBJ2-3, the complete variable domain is DGGITQSPKYLFRKEGQNVTLSCEQNLNHDAMYWYRQDPGQGLRLIYYSQIVNDFQKGDIAEGYSVSREKKESFPLTVTSAQKNPTAFYLCAEHRASTDTQYFGPGTRLTVL.

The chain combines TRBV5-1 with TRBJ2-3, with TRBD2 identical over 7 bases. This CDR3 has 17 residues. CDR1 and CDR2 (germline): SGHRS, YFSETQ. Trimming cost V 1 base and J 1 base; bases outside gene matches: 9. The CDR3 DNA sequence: TGCGCCAGCAGCTTGCCCACTAGCGCCCTGGGCACAGATACGCAGTATTTT. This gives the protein CASSLPTSALGTDTQYF.

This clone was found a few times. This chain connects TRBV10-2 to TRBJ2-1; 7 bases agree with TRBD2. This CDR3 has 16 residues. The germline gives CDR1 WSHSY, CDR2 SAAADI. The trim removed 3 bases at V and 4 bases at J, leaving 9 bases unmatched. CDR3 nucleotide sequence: TGCGCCAGCAGTGAACTGTGGCGGGAGAGGTACAATGAGCAGTTCTTC. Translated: CASSELWRERYNEQFF.

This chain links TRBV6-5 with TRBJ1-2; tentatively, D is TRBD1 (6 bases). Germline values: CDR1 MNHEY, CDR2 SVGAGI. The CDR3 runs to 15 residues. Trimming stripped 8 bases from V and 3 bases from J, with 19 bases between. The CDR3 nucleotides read TGTGCCAGCCAGAAGGACAGAATGCAGGACTATGGCTACACCTTC. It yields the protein CASQKDRMQDYGYTF.

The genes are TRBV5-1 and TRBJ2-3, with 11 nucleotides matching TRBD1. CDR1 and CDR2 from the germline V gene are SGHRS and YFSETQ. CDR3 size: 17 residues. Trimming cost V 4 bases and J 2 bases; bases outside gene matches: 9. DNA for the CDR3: TGCGCCAGCAGCGGAACCGGGACAGGGGGTTTCACAGATACGCAGTATTTT. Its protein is CASSGTGTGGFTDTQYF.

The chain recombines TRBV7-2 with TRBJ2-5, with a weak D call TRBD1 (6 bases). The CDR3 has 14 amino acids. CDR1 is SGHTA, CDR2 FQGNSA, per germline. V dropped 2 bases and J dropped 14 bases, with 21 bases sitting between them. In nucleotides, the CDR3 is TGTGCCAGCAGCTTAAGTTTATCCGACAGGCCCGTATACTTC. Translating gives CASSLSLSDRPVYF.

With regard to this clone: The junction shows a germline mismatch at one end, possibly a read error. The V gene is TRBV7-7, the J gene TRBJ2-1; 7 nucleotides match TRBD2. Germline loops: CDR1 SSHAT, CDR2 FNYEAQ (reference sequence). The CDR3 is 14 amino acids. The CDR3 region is CASSSGLDWNEQFF. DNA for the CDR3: TGTGCTAGCAGCTCCGGACTAGATTGGAATGAGCAGTTCTTC.

The CDR3 sequence is CASSLGTAGEKLFF. The CDR3 region has the DNA TGCGCCAGCAGCTTAGGGACAGCGGGTGAAAAACTGTTTTTT. This chain uses TRBV5-1 with TRBJ1-4, with TRBD1 matching 7 bases. The CDR3 length is 14 residues. The V segment lost 2 bases and the J segment 7 bases; nucleotides outside the gene matches: 5. The germline V gene has CDR1 SGHRS and CDR2 YFSETQ.

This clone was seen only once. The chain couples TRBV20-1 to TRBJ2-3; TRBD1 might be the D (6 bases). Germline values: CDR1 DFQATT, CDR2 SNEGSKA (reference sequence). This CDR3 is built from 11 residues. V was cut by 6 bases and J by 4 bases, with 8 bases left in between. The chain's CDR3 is CSANRADTQYF. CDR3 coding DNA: TGCAGTGCAAACAGGGCAGATACGCAGTATTTT.

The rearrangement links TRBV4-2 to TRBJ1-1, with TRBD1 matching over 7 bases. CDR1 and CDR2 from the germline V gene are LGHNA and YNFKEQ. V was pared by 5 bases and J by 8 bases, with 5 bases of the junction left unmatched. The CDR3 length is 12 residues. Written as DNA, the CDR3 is TGTGCCAGCAGCAAAAGGGACAGCGAAGCTTTCTTT. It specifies CASSKRDSEAFF.

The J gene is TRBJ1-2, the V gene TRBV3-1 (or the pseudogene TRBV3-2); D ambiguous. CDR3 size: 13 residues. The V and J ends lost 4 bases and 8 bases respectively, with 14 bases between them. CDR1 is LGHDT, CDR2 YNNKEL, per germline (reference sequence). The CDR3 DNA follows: TGTGCCAGCAGCCCGCGGGCGATAGGAGGCTACACCTTC. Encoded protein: CASSPRAIGGYTF.